The TCR beta chain described here comes from a study of blood T cell repertoires in COVID-19. For the study at large: The United States, Italy and Spain supplied acute and convalescent COVID-19 samples. Sample material is recorded as cDNA or gDNA derived from T cells, B-cell-depleted T cells, or PBMCs.

Original methodology: Cell counts per sample came from amplifying reference gene primers. Sequencing used immunoSEQ multiplex PCR; TCRdb keeps in-frame clones, though not all of them. V and J calls and clone size are given by that table; D and trimming were obtained from the DNA. The sample has over 110,000 clones, approximately 88% seen once. CDR1 SGHRS and CDR2 YFSETQ come from the germline V gene. This CDR3 has 13 amino acids. In regard to this clone: At one end the junction does not follow the germline gene, possibly because of a read error.

The sample comprised peripheral blood. The chain carries TRBV5-1 and TRBJ2-5, with D possibly being TRBD1 (5 bases). The origin of this receptor is a human donor in a cohort sampled during active COVID-19. The CDR3, as DNA: TGCGCCAGCAGGTTGGAAGGGGCTGAGACCCAGTACTTC. Protein product: CASRLEGAETQYF.